This record concerns one T cell receptor (beta chain) sequence. The sample belongs to a study of T cell changes during pregnancy in multiple sclerosis. Germline-derived CDR1 and CDR2 are LGHNA and YSLEER. Trimming pared 0 bases from V and 4 bases from J, leaving 15 bases between. The CDR3 is 16 amino acids. Assay: immunoSEQ multiplex PCR; the TCRdb copy retains only in-frame clones and omits some. The sample contains about 31,000 clones, 70% to 90% of which appear only once. The chain joins TRBV4-3 to TRBJ1-2, with a tentative D call TRBD1 (6 bases). The source is a female donor with multiple sclerosis, enrolled in a pregnancy study. Sequenced material: CD8+ T cells from peripheral blood mononuclear cells, taken in the second trimester of pregnancy. The CDR3 DNA is TGCGCCAGCAGCCAAGATATAGGACAGTCTGCCTATGGCTACACCTTC. Translating gives CASSQDIGQSAYGYTF.